The present T cell receptor beta chain was sequenced within a study of identical twins. Study-wide results and caveats: Alpha sequences that were out-of-frame and twin-shared showed an excess of low generation probability. Cord blood's abundant beta clonotypes had fewer insertions, unlike memory repertoires. Partial confounding of zero-insertion analyses by invariant MAIT and iNKT cells was possible.

Germline values: CDR1 MNHEY, CDR2 SVGEGT. The CDR3 length is 13 residues. V was trimmed by 2 bases and J by 1 base, leaving 5 bases between them. TCRdb reanalysed the 5' RACE reads using MiXCR and keeps one entry per CDR3 protein. The top ten clones hold around 0.98% of a sample with around 510,000 distinct CDR3 sequences, roughly an eighth of them seen once. This clonotype was recorded many times. Its antigen remains unidentified. These data are also associated with another study on yellow fever vaccine responses in identical twins. Per that paper: As reported, the vaccine T cell response of twins seemed partly convergent and partly personalized.

The TCR sequence derives from a woman aged 18-29 years in good health. This chain connects TRBV6-2 or TRBV6-3 to TRBJ2-5, with D uncertain. The sequenced sample consisted of CD4+ T cells sorted from blood. CDR3 sequence reads: CASSYPTQETQYF. The CDR3 nucleotides read TGTGCCAGCAGTTACCCTACCCAAGAGACCCAGTACTTC.